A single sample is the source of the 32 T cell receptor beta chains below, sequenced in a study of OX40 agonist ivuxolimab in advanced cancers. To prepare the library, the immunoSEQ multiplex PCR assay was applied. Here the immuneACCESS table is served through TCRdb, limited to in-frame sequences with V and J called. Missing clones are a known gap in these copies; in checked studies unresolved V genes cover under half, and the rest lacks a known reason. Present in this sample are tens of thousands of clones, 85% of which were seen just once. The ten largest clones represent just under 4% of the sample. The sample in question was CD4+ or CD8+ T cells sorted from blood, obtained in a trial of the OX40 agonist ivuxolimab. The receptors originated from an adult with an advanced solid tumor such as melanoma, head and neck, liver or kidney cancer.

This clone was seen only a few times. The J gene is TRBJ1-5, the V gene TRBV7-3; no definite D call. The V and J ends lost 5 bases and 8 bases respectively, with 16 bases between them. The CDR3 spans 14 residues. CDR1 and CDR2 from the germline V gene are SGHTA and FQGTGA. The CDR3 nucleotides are TGTGCCAGCAGCCTGACACCAACGACGGAGCCCCAGCATTTT. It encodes CASSLTPTTEPQHF.

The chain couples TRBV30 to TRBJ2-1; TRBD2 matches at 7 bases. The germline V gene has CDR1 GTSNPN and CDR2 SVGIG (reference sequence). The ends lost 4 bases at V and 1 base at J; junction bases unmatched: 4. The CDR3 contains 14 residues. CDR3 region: CAWIWGGSYNEQFF. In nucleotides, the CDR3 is TGTGCCTGGATTTGGGGGGGGTCCTACAATGAGCAGTTCTTC. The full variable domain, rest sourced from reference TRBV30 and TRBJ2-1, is SQTIHQWPATLVQPVGSPLSLECTVEGTSNPNLYWYRQAAGRGLQLLFYSVGIGQISSEVPQNLSASRPQDRQFILSSKKLLLSDSGFYLCAWIWGGSYNEQFFGPGTRLTVL.

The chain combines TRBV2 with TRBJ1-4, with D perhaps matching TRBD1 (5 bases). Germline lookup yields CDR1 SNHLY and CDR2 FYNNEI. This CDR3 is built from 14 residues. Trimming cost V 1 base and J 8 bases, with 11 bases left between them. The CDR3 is CASSEGQRGEKLFF. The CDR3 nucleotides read TGTGCCAGCAGTGAAGGGCAGAGGGGCGAAAAACTGTTTTTT.

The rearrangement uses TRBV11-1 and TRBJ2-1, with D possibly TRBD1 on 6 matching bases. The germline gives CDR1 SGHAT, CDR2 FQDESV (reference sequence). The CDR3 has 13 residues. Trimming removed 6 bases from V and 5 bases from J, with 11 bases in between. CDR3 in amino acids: CASSRDRHNEQFF. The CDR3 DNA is TGTGCCAGCAGTCGTGACAGGCACAATGAGCAGTTCTTC.

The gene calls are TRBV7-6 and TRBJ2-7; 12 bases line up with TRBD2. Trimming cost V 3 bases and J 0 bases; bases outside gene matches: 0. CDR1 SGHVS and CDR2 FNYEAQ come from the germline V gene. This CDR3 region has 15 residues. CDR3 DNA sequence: TGTGCCAGCAGCTTGACTAGCGGGAGCTCCTACGAGCAGTACTTC. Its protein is CASSLTSGSSYEQYF.

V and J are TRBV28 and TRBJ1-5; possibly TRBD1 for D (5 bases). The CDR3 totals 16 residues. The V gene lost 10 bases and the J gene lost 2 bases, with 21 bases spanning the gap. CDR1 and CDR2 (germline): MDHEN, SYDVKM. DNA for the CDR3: TGTGCCACTCTCAAGGCCGGGGGATTCGGCAATCAGCCCCAGCATTTT. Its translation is CATLKAGGFGNQPQHF.

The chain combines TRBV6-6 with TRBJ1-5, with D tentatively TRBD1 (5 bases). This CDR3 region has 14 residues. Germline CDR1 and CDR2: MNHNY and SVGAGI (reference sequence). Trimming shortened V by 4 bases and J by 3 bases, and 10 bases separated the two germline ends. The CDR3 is CASSWDGINQPQHF. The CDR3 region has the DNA TGTGCCAGCAGTTGGGACGGGATCAATCAGCCCCAGCATTTT.

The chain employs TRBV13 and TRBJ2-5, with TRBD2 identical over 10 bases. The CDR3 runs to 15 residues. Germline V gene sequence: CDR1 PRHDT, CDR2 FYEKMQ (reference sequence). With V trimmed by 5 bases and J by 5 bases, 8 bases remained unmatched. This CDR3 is CASSLGLAEGETQYF. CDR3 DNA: TGTGCCAGCAGCCTCGGACTAGCGGAGGGGGAGACCCAGTACTTC.

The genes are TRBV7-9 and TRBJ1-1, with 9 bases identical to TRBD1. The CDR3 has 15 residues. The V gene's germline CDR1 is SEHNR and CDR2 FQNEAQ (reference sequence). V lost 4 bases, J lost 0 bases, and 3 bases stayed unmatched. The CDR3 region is CASSWDRVVNTEAFF. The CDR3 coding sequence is TGTGCCAGCAGCTGGGACAGGGTGGTGAACACTGAAGCTTTCTTT.

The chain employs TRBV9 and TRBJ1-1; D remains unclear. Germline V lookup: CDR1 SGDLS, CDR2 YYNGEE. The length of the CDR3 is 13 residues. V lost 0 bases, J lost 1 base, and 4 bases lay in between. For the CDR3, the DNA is TGTGCCAGCAGCGTAGATGGGAACACTGAAGCTTTCTTT. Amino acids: CASSVDGNTEAFF. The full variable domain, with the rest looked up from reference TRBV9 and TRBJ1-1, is DSGVTQTPKHLITATGQRVTLRCSPRSGDLSVYWYQQSLDQGLQFLIQYYNGEERAKGNILERFSAQQFPDLHSELNLSSLELGDSALYFCASSVDGNTEAFFGQGTRLTVV.

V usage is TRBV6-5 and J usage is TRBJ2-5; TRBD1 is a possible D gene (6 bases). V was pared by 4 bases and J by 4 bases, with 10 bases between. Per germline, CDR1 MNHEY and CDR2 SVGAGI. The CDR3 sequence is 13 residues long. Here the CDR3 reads CASSLGHVETQYF. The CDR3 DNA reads TGTGCCAGCAGTTTGGGACATGTAGAGACCCAGTACTTC.

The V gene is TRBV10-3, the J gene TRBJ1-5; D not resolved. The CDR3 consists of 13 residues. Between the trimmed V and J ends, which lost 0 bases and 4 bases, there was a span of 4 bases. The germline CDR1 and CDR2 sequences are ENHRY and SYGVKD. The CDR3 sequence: CAISESRNQPQHF. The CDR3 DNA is TGTGCCATCAGTGAGTCCAGGAATCAGCCCCAGCATTTT.

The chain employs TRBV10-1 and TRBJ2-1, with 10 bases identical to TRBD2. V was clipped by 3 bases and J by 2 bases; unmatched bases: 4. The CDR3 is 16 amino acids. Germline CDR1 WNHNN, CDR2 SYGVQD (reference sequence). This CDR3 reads CASSDSLAGAYNEQFF. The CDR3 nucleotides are TGCGCCAGCAGTGATTCGCTAGCGGGGGCCTACAATGAGCAGTTCTTC.

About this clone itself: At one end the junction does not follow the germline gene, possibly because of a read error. The CDR3 DNA follows: TGTGCCAGCAGGCAAGAAGGAGTCGGGACAGAAGCTTTCTTT. Translating it yields CASRQEGVGTEAFF. The chain joins TRBV14 to TRBJ1-1; a weak D match, TRBD1 (6 bases). Germline CDR1 is SGHDN and CDR2 is FVKESK. The CDR3 contains 14 residues.

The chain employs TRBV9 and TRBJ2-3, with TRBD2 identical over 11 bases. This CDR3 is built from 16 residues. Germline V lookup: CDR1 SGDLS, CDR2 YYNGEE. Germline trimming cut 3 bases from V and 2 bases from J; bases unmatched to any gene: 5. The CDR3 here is CASSAGLAAYTDTQYF. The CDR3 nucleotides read TGTGCCAGCAGCGCGGGACTAGCGGCCTACACAGATACGCAGTATTTT.

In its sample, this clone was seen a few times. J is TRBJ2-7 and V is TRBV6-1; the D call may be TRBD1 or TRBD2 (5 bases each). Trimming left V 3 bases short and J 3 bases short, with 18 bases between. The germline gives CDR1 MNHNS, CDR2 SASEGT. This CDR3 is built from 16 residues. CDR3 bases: TGTGCCAGCAGTGACCTCCCTCAGGGCGCGGGCTACGAGCAGTACTTC. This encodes CASSDLPQGAGYEQYF.

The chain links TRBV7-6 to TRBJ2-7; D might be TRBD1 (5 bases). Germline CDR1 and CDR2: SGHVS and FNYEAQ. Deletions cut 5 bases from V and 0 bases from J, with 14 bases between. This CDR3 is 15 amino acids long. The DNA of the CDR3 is TGTGCCAGCAGCCTTGGACAAGTCCACTCCTACGAGCAGTACTTC. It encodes CASSLGQVHSYEQYF.

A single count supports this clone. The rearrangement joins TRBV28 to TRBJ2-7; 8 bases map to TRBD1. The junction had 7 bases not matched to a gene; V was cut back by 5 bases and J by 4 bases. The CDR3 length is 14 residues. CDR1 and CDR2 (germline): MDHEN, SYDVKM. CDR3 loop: CASSLRQGKYEQYF. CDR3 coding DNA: TGTGCCAGCAGTCTTCGACAGGGGAAATACGAGCAGTACTTC. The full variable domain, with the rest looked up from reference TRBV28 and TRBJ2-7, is DVKVTQSSRYLVKRTGEKVFLECVQDMDHENMFWYRQDPGLGLRLIYFSYDVKMKEKGDIPEGYSVSREKKERFSLILESASTNQTSMYLCASSLRQGKYEQYFGPGTRLTVT.

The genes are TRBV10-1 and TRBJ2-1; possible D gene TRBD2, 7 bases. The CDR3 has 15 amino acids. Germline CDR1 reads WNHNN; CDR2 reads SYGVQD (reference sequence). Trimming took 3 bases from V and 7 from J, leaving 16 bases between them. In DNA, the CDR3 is TGCGCCAGCAGTGACGGGGGGCGTTCGTTTAATGAGCAGTTCTTC. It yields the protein CASSDGGRSFNEQFF.

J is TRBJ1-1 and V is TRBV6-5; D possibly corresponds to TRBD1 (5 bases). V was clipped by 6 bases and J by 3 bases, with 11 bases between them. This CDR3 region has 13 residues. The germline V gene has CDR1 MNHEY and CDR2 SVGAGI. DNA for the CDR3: TGTGCCAGCAGGTTCCAGGGATACACTGAAGCTTTCTTT. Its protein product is CASRFQGYTEAFF.

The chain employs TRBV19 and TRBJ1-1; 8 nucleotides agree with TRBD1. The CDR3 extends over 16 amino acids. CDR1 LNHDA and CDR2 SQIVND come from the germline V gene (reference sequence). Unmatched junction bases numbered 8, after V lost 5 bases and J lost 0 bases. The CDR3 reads CASSSTRTGMNTEAFF. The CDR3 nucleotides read TGTGCCAGTAGTTCGACGAGGACAGGGATGAACACTGAAGCTTTCTTT.

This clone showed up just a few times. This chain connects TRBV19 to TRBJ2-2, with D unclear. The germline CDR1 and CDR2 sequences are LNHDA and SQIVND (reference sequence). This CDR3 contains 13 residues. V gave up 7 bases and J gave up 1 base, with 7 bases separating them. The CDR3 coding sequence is TGTGCCAGTAATTTCGGGAACACCGGGGAGCTGTTTTTT. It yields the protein CASNFGNTGELFF.

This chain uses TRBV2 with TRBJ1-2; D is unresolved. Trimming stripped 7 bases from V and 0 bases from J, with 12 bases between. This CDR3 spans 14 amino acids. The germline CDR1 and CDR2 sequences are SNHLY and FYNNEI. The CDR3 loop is CASTYPGTNYGYTF. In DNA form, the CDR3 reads TGTGCCAGCACTTATCCGGGAACTAACTATGGCTACACCTTC.

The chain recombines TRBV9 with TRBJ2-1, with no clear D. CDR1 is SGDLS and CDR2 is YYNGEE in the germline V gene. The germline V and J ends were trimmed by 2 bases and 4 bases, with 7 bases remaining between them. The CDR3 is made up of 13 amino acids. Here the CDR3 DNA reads TGTGCCAGCAGCGTGAGCCAATACAATGAGCAGTTCTTC. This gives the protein CASSVSQYNEQFF.

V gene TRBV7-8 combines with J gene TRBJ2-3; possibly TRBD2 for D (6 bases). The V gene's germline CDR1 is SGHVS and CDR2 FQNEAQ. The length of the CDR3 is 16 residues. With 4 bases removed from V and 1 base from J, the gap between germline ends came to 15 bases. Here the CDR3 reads CASSSPRASGTDTQYF. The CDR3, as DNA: TGTGCCAGCAGCTCCCCGCGGGCTAGCGGCACAGATACGCAGTATTTT.

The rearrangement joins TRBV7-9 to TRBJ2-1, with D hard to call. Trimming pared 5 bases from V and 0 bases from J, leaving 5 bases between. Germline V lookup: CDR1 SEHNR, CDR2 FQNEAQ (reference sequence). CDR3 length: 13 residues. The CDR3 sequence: CASSLSSYNEQFF. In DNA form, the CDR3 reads TGTGCCAGCAGCCTCAGCTCCTACAATGAGCAGTTCTTC.

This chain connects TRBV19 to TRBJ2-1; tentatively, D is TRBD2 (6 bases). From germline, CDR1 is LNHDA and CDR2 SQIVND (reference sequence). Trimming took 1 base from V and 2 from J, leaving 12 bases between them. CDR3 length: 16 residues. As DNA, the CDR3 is TGTGCCAGTAGTATAGGTCGTGCGGGACCCTACAATGAGCAGTTCTTC. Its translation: CASSIGRAGPYNEQFF.

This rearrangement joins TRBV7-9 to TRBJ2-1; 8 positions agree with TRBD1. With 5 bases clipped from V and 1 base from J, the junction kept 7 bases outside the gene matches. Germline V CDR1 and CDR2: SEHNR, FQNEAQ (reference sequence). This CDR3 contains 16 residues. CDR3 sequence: CASSLGQGGSYNEQFF. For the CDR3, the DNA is TGTGCCAGCAGCCTCGGACAGGGCGGGTCCTACAATGAGCAGTTCTTC.

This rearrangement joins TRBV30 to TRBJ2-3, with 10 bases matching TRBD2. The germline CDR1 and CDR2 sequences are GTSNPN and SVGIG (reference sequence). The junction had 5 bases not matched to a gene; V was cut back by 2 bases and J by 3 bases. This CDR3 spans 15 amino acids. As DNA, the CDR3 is TGTGCCTGGAGTCGCCTAGCGGGAGATACAGATACGCAGTATTTT. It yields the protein CAWSRLAGDTDTQYF.

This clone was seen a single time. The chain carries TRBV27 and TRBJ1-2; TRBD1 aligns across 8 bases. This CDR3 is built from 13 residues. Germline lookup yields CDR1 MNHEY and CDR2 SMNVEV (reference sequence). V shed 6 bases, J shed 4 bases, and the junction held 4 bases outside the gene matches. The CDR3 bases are TGTGCCAGCAGCCGTGGGACAGGCTATGGCTACACCTTC. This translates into CASSRGTGYGYTF.

The CDR3 here is CASSLWPPRSNQPQHF. The CDR3 DNA reads TGTGCCAGCAGCTTGTGGCCCCCCAGAAGCAATCAGCCCCAGCATTTT. The chain joins TRBV5-4 to TRBJ1-5, with D unresolved. CDR1 SGHNT and CDR2 YYREEE come from the germline V gene (reference sequence). Deletions cut 1 base from V and 1 base from J, with 12 bases between. CDR3 length: 16 amino acids.

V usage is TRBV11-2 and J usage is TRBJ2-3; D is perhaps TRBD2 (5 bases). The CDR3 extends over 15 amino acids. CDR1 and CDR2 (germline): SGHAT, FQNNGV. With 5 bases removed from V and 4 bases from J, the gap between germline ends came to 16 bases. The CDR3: CASSPFGLAADTQYF. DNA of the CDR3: TGTGCCAGCAGCCCCTTCGGCCTAGCAGCAGATACGCAGTATTTT. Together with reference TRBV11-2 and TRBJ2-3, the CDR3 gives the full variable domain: EAGVAQSPRYKIIEKRQSVAFWCNPISGHATLYWYQQILGQGPKLLIQFQNNGVVDDSQLPKDRFSAERLKGVDSTLKIQPAKLEDSAVYLCASSPFGLAADTQYFGPGTRLTVL.